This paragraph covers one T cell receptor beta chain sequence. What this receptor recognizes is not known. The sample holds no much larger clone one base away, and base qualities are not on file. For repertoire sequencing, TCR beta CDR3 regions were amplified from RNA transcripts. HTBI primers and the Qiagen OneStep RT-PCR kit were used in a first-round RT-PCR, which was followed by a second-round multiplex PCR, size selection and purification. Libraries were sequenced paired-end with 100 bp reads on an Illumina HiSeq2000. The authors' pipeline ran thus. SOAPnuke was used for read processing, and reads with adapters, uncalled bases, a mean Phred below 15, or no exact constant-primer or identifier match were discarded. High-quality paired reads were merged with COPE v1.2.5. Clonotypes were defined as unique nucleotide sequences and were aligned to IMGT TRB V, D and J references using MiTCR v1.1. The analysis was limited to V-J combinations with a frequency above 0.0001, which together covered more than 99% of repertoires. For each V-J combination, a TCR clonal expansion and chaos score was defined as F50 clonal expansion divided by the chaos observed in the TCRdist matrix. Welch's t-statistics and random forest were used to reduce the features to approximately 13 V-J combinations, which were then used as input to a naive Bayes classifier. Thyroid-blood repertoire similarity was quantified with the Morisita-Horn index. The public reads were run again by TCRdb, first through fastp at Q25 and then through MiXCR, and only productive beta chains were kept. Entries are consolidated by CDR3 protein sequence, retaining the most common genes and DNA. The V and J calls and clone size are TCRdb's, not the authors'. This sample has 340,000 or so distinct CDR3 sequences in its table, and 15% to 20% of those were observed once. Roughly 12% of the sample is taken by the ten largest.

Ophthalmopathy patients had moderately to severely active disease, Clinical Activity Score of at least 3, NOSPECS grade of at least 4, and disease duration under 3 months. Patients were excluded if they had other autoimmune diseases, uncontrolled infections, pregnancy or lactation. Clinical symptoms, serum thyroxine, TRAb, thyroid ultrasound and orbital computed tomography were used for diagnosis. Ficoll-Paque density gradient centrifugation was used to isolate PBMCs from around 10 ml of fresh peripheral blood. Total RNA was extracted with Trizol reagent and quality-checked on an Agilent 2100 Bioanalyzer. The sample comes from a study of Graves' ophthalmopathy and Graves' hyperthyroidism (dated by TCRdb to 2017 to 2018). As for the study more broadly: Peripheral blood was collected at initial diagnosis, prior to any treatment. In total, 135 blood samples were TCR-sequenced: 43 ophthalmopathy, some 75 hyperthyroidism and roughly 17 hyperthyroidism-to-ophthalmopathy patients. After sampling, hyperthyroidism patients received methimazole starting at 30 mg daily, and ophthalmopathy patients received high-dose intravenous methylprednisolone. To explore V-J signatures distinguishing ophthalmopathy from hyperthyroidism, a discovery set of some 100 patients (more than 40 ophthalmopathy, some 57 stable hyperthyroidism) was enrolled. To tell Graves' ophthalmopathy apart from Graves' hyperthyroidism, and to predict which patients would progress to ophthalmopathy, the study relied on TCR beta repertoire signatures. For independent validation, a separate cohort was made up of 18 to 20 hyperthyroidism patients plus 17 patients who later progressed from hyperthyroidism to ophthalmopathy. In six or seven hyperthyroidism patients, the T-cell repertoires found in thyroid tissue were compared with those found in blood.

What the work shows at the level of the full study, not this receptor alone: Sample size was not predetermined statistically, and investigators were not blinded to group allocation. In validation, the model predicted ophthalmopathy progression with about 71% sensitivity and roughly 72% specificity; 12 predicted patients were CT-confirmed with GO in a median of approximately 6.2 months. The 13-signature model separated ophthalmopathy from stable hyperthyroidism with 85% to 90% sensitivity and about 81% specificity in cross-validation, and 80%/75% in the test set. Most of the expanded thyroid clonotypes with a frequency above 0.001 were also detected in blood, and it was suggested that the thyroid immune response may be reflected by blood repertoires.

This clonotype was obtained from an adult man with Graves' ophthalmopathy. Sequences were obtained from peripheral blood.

The CDR3 has the sequence CASRYRQGASQETQYF. Here is the DNA: TGCGCCAGCAGATACCGACAGGGGGCATCCCAAGAGACCCAGTACTTC. The chain uses TRBV5-1 and TRBJ2-5; TRBD1 aligns with 10 central bases. Sequences SGHRS (CDR1) and YFSETQ (CDR2) are obtained from the germline V gene. The CDR3 sequence holds 16 residues, the cysteine and phenylalanine included. The entry retains the CDR3 DNA only, 48 bases that are in frame from base 1. The junction shows trimming of 5 bases on V and 1 base on J, and the gene matches do not reach 8 bases of it.